This TCR beta chain was sequenced in a study of T cells after yellow fever vaccination. Across the whole study: Libraries from low-cell-number fractions were prepared with the SMART-Seq v4 Ultra Low Input RNA kit.

With respect to this clonotype: Its matching antigen is unknown.

General study results and limits: Abundant bulk-derived clonotypes could contaminate FACS-sorted repertoires. The secondary T-cell response peaked on day 5, not day 15, but was weaker.

The CDR3 runs to 14 residues. Per germline, CDR1 SGHDT and CDR2 YYEEEE. Trimming pared 8 bases from V and 6 bases from J, leaving 18 bases between. By 5'RACE template switching, TCR cDNA was produced, with a universal primer site and UMIs added in the process. MiXCR, applied by TCRdb to the 5' RACE reads, yields one record per CDR3 protein. The sample holds 500,000 to 650,000 distinct CDR3 sequences, approximately 15% seen once. The chain is built from TRBV5-6 and TRBJ2-1; D remains ambiguous. The sequence was collected from a man aged 25 to 45 who received the YFV17D yellow fever vaccine. The sample consisted of PBMCs, taken on the day of the yellow fever booster vaccination. This CDR3 reads CARGPGLGFNEQFF. CDR3 DNA sequence: TGTGCCAGGGGCCCCGGGCTAGGTTTCAATGAGCAGTTCTTC. The full variable domain, in which reference TRBV5-6 and TRBJ2-1 provide the parts outside the CDR3, is DAGVTQSPTHLIKTRGQQVTLRCSPKSGHDTVSWYQQALGQGPQFIFQYYEEEERQRGNFPDRFSGHQFPNYSSELNVNALLLGDSALYLCARGPGLGFNEQFFGPGTRLTVL.